One and the same sample provided the 12 T cell receptor beta chains below, sequenced in a study of cytomegalovirus exposure and HLA in healthy donors. The PCR was carried out with 60 Vbeta primers and 13 Jbeta primers. Measured with immunoSEQ multiplex PCR; TCRdb has only the in-frame clones, and not every one. The profile shows a few hundred thousand clones, 85% to 95% of them singletons. The sample taken for sequencing was PBMCs. Receptors originate from a girl aged 2 to 10 in good health and CMV-seronegative.

The chain has TRBV10-3 and TRBJ2-1, with D possibly TRBD2 on 6 matching bases. The CDR3 has 16 amino acids. The V end was cut by 2 bases, the J end by 6 bases, with 17 bases between. CDR1 is ENHRY, CDR2 SYGVKD, per germline. CDR3 region: CAISEAGGGEGNEQFF. In DNA form, the CDR3 reads TGTGCCATCAGTGAGGCTGGAGGCGGGGAAGGCAATGAGCAGTTCTTC.

This chain links TRBV29-1 with TRBJ1-1; TRBD1 is a possible D gene (6 bases). CDR1 and CDR2 from the germline V gene are SQVTM and ANQGSEA. The CDR3 extends over 11 amino acids. Trimming left V 7 bases short and J 8 bases short, with 14 bases between. The CDR3 sequence is CSATTGAEAFF. For the CDR3, the DNA is TGCAGCGCTACGACAGGTGCCGAAGCTTTCTTT.

This chain joins TRBV18 and TRBJ1-5; a weak D match, TRBD1 (5 bases). CDR1 and CDR2 (germline): KGHSH, LQKENI. This CDR3 has 13 residues. V gave up 3 bases and J gave up 4 bases, with 7 bases separating them. CDR3 coding DNA: TGTGCCAGCTCACCTCAGGGAAATCAGCCCCAGCATTTT. Amino acid sequence: CASSPQGNQPQHF. Filled out from reference TRBV18 and TRBJ1-5, the complete variable domain reads NAGVMQNPRHLVRRRGQEARLRCSPMKGHSHVYWYRQLPEEGLKFMVYLQKENIIDESGMPKERFSAEFPKEGPSILRIQQVVRGDSAAYFCASSPQGNQPQHFGDGTRLSIL.

The chain couples TRBV15 to TRBJ2-7; D is undetermined. Germline V gene data show CDR1 as LNHNV and CDR2 as YYDKDF (reference sequence). Trimming took 1 base from V and 4 from J, leaving 8 bases between them. The CDR3 consists of 13 residues. The CDR3 loop reads CATSRVSNYEQYF. CDR3 sequence (DNA): TGTGCCACCAGCAGAGTGTCCAATTACGAGCAGTACTTC.

The chain uses TRBV4-1 and TRBJ2-5; D is perhaps TRBD1 (5 bases). The CDR3 is 15 residues long. Trimming shortened V by 0 bases and J by 5 bases, and 13 bases separated the two germline ends. Germline assignment: CDR1 MGHRA and CDR2 YSYEKL. The CDR3 nucleotides read TGCGCCAGCAGCCAAGAGGGCAGGGCAGGGGAGACCCAGTACTTC. Protein sequence: CASSQEGRAGETQYF.

This clone was detected only once. V is TRBV28 and J is TRBJ1-1; unclear D gene. From germline, CDR1 is MDHEN and CDR2 SYDVKM. V was clipped by 6 bases and J by 1 base, with 12 bases between them. The CDR3 has 14 amino acids. The CDR3 reads CASRIHYSNTEAFF. As DNA, the CDR3 is TGTGCCAGCAGAATACACTACTCGAACACTGAAGCTTTCTTT.

The chain has TRBV5-6 and TRBJ2-3, with TRBD1 matching over 7 bases. The CDR3 covers 14 residues. Germline assignment: CDR1 SGHDT and CDR2 YYEEEE. Trimming at V came to 1 base and at J to 5 bases, leaving 4 bases not matched to a gene. The CDR3 bases are TGTGCCAGCAGCTTGCTTCAGGGGGTAGATACGCAGTATTTT. As protein: CASSLLQGVDTQYF. The full variable domain, rest sourced from reference TRBV5-6 and TRBJ2-3, is DAGVTQSPTHLIKTRGQQVTLRCSPKSGHDTVSWYQQALGQGPQFIFQYYEEEERQRGNFPDRFSGHQFPNYSSELNVNALLLGDSALYLCASSLLQGVDTQYFGPGTRLTVL.

The rearrangement links TRBV28 to TRBJ2-4; D unclear. Trimming took 6 bases from V and 1 from J, leaving 16 bases between them. CDR1 and CDR2 from the germline V gene are MDHEN and SYDVKM. The CDR3 has 16 residues. The CDR3 DNA reads as TGTGCCAGCAGCCTTCCTACGTCCGGGGCCAAAAACATTCAGTACTTC. The encoded protein is CASSLPTSGAKNIQYF. Filled out from reference TRBV28 and TRBJ2-4, the complete variable domain reads DVKVTQSSRYLVKRTGEKVFLECVQDMDHENMFWYRQDPGLGLRLIYFSYDVKMKEKGDIPEGYSVSREKKERFSLILESASTNQTSMYLCASSLPTSGAKNIQYFGAGTRLSVL.

The rearrangement uses TRBV10-2 and TRBJ1-5, with no clear D. Trimming stripped 7 bases from V and 2 bases from J, with 12 bases between. CDR1 is WSHSY, CDR2 SAAADI, per germline. The CDR3 runs to 14 residues. CDR3 sequence: CASNVEGGNQPQHF. CDR3 bases: TGCGCCAGCAACGTGGAGGGCGGCAATCAGCCCCAGCATTTT.

The V call is TRBV7-9, the J call TRBJ2-7; TRBD1 agrees at 11 bases. The ends lost 5 bases at V and 7 bases at J; junction bases unmatched: 7. Germline CDR1 is SEHNR and CDR2 is FQNEAQ (reference sequence). The CDR3 contains 14 residues. CDR3 sequence (DNA): TGTGCCAGCAGCCCTCCGGACAGGGGGCGTGAGCAGTACTTC. It encodes CASSPPDRGREQYF.

The chain links TRBV29-1 to TRBJ1-1; D is uncertain. Per germline, CDR1 SQVTM and CDR2 ANQGSEA. V dropped 6 bases and J dropped 10 bases, with 18 bases sitting between them. The CDR3 covers 12 residues. CDR3 coding DNA: TGCAGCGTGGTGGGAGGCGGAGTAGGAGCTTTCTTT. Amino acids: CSVVGGGVGAFF.

The chain uses TRBV9 and TRBJ2-1; a weak D match, TRBD2 (6 bases). There are 17 residues in the CDR3. The V and J ends lost 4 bases and 0 bases respectively, with 17 bases between them. Germline CDR1 and CDR2: SGDLS and YYNGEE. DNA for the CDR3: TGTGCCAGCAGCCCAGGGAGCGGGCCTAGCTCCTACAATGAGCAGTTCTTC. Residues: CASSPGSGPSSYNEQFF.